This T cell receptor beta chain comes out of a study of blood T cells in healthy people across ages. The germline gives CDR1 SGHDT, CDR2 YYEEEE. CDR3 size: 13 residues. The study's findings and limits: Among T cells, TCR beta diversity per million cells dropped roughly linearly as age rose. Researchers report that TCR beta diversity correlated strongly with naive T cell percentage. From one million sequenced T cells, diversity estimates were lower bounds.

The use of a sample-barcoded 5' primer and a J-beta primer mix characterized a second PCR of roughly 7 to 11 cycles. Through a template-switch adaptor with 12 random nucleotides, each cDNA molecule received a tag. TCRdb passed the 5' RACE reads through MiXCR, listing each CDR3 protein once. Among fewer than 1,000,000 distinct CDR3 sequences listed, 44% were seen once. As regards this clonotype: What it binds is not known. A read error may produce the germline difference seen at one junction end.

The sequenced sample was blood. This TCR was sampled from a man in his sixties in good health. V gene TRBV5-6 combines with J gene TRBJ2-7; the D is unclear. The CDR3 DNA is TGTGCCAGCAACTTGGATCAGCTCTACGAGCAGTACTTC. It codes for CASNLDQLYEQYF.